The 19 T cell receptor beta chains listed next were all sequenced from one sample in a study of long-term antiretroviral therapy in people with HIV. Samples were assayed with immunoSEQ v3.0 at survey level. Method: immunoSEQ multiplex PCR; TCRdb's copy keeps in-frame clones and lacks some. The profile shows 8,000 or so clones, 65% to 85% of them singletons. Source: unsorted PBMCs, taken about 2.6 years before starting antiretroviral therapy. The receptors here all came from a man aged 35-49 years with HIV.

CDR3 sequence reads: CAWSDGLLETQYF. DNA of the CDR3: TGTGCCTGGAGTGACGGGTTGCTGGAGACCCAGTACTTC. The chain uses TRBV30 and TRBJ2-5; D not certain. This CDR3 contains 13 residues. The V end was cut by 1 base, the J end by 5 bases, with 11 bases between. The germline V gene has CDR1 GTSNPN and CDR2 SVGIG (reference sequence). Variable domain in full (rest from reference TRBV30 and TRBJ2-5): SQTIHQWPATLVQPVGSPLSLECTVEGTSNPNLYWYRQAAGRGLQLLFYSVGIGQISSEVPQNLSASRPQDRQFILSSKKLLLSDSGFYLCAWSDGLLETQYFGPGTRLLVL.

The chain carries TRBV13 and TRBJ2-1; 9 bases fit TRBD2. The CDR3 is made up of 15 amino acids. CDR1 and CDR2 (germline): PRHDT, FYEKMQ (reference sequence). V gave up 6 bases and J gave up 7 bases; unmatched junction bases: 10. The CDR3, as DNA: TGTGCCAGCAGTAAACCCGCGGGGGGGAGGAATGAGCAGTTCTTC. It is translated as CASSKPAGGRNEQFF.

The chain couples TRBV7-9 to TRBJ1-5, with D possibly matching TRBD1 (6 bases). The CDR3 runs 15 residues. Germline-derived CDR1 and CDR2 are SEHNR and FQNEAQ (reference sequence). Trimming took 4 bases from V and 2 from J, leaving 12 bases between them. CDR3 bases: TGTGCCAGCAGCTATCAGGCAGGGGGCAATCAGCCCCAGCATTTT. Protein sequence: CASSYQAGGNQPQHF. Drawing the rest from reference TRBV7-9 and TRBJ1-5, the complete variable domain is DTGVSQNPRHKITKRGQNVTFRCDPISEHNRLYWYRQTLGQGPEFLTYFQNEAQLEKSRLLSDRFSAERPKGSFSTLEIQRTEQGDSAMYLCASSYQAGGNQPQHFGDGTRLSIL.

J is TRBJ1-5 and V is TRBV7-2, with D tentatively TRBD1 (5 bases). CDR3 size: 14 residues. Germline V CDR1 and CDR2: SGHTA, FQGNSA. Between the trimmed V and J ends, which lost 4 bases and 1 base, there was a span of 8 bases. CDR3 residues: CASSSPGSNQPQHF. CDR3 sequence (DNA): TGTGCCAGCAGCTCCCCAGGGAGCAATCAGCCCCAGCATTTT.

The genes are TRBV5-1 and TRBJ1-2, with D maybe TRBD1 (5 bases). The CDR3 is 12 amino acids. The V gene lost 6 bases and the J gene lost 1 base, with 7 bases spanning the gap. Germline V lookup: CDR1 SGHRS, CDR2 YFSETQ. The CDR3 DNA reads as TGCGCCAGCACCGACAGTAACTATGGCTACACCTTC. This encodes CASTDSNYGYTF.

This clone was observed a few times. V gene TRBV7-7 combines with J gene TRBJ2-3; 7 bases match TRBD2. Germline loops: CDR1 SSHAT, CDR2 FNYEAQ (reference sequence). The V gene end was trimmed by 3 bases and the J gene end by 2 bases; junction bases not matched to a gene: 2. The CDR3 runs to 14 residues. CDR3 sequence: CASSLGGVTDTQYF. The CDR3, as DNA: TGTGCCAGCAGCTTGGGGGGGGTCACAGATACGCAGTATTTT.

This chain connects TRBV5-8 to TRBJ2-7; the D gene is possibly TRBD1 (6 bases). The germline gives CDR1 SGHTS, CDR2 YDEGEE. The CDR3 contains 13 residues. Trimming cost V 1 base and J 2 bases, with 7 bases left between them. CDR3 in amino acids: CASSLTGTYEQYF. CDR3 nucleotide sequence: TGTGCCAGCAGCTTGACAGGGACCTACGAGCAGTACTTC.

The genes are TRBV5-1 and TRBJ1-4; D may be TRBD1 (5 bases). The germline CDR1 and CDR2 sequences are SGHRS and YFSETQ. V lost 0 bases and J 4 bases, leaving 7 bases between the germline ends. The CDR3 has 14 amino acids. CDR3: CASSLGQYNEKLFF. CDR3 DNA sequence: TGCGCCAGCAGCTTGGGACAGTATAATGAAAAACTGTTTTTT. The variable domain in full, with the rest retrieved from reference TRBV5-1 and TRBJ1-4, is KAGVTQTPRYLIKTRGQQVTLSCSPISGHRSVSWYQQTPGQGLQFLFEYFSETQRNKGNFPGRFSGRQFSNSRSEMNVSTLELGDSALYLCASSLGQYNEKLFFGSGTQLSVL.

The chain couples TRBV18 to TRBJ2-7, with 9 bases matching TRBD2. CDR3 length: 17 residues. With 3 bases clipped from V and 2 bases from J, the junction kept 11 bases outside the gene matches. Germline V gene sequence: CDR1 KGHSH, CDR2 LQKENI. CDR3 protein: CASSPGLAAGGTYEQYF. The CDR3 region has the DNA TGTGCCAGCTCACCGGGGCTAGCTGCGGGGGGGACCTACGAGCAGTACTTC. The variable domain in full, completed from reference TRBV18 and TRBJ2-7, reads NAGVMQNPRHLVRRRGQEARLRCSPMKGHSHVYWYRQLPEEGLKFMVYLQKENIIDESGMPKERFSAEFPKEGPSILRIQQVVRGDSAAYFCASSPGLAAGGTYEQYFGPGTRLTVT.

The chain's CDR3 is CAWSRESSGNTIYF. CDR3 coding DNA: TGTGCCTGGAGTCGTGAGAGCTCTGGAAACACCATATATTTT. This rearrangement joins TRBV30 to TRBJ1-3; D is ambiguous. Trimming pared 2 bases from V and 0 bases from J, leaving 8 bases between. The CDR3 runs to 14 residues. Germline-derived CDR1 and CDR2 are GTSNPN and SVGIG (reference sequence).

The chain couples TRBV4-3 to TRBJ1-2, with 7 bases fitting TRBD1. The CDR3 consists of 15 residues. With 0 bases clipped from V and 4 bases from J, the junction kept 5 bases outside the gene matches. Germline assignment: CDR1 LGHNA and CDR2 YSLEER. CDR3 sequence: CASSQERQGGYGYTF. The CDR3 DNA sequence: TGCGCCAGCAGCCAAGAGCGACAGGGCGGCTATGGCTACACCTTC.

This chain uses TRBV6-1 with TRBJ1-2; possibly TRBD1 for D (6 bases). The CDR3 is 11 residues long. Germline CDR1 reads MNHNS; CDR2 reads SASEGT. V gave up 8 bases and J gave up 8 bases, with 12 bases separating them. The CDR3 sequence is CASQGREGYTF. DNA of the CDR3: TGTGCCAGCCAGGGGAGGGAAGGCTACACCTTC.

The genes are TRBV19 and TRBJ1-1, with TRBD1 identical over 12 bases. CDR1 is LNHDA and CDR2 is SQIVND in the germline V gene (reference sequence). V shed 3 bases and J 3 bases; nucleotides not matched to a gene: 2. The CDR3 length is 15 residues. The CDR3 loop is CASSMGQGAHTEAFF. The DNA of the CDR3 is TGTGCCAGTAGTATGGGACAGGGGGCTCACACTGAAGCTTTCTTT.

The chain couples TRBV5-4 to TRBJ2-6, with 12 bases that match TRBD2. The CDR3 has 18 residues. Germline-derived CDR1 and CDR2 are SGHNT and YYREEE (reference sequence). V was clipped by 4 bases and J by 0 bases; unmatched bases: 5. Written as DNA, the CDR3 is TGTGCCAGCAGCCACGGACTAGCGGGGCGCTCTGGGGCCAACGTCCTGACTTTC. This translates into CASSHGLAGRSGANVLTF.

The chain joins TRBV27 to TRBJ1-5, with D unclear. Germline CDR1 reads MNHEY; CDR2 reads SMNVEV (reference sequence). The CDR3 extends over 16 amino acids. Trimming took off 6 bases at V and 0 bases at J, with 15 bases between the two ends. CDR3 nucleotides: TGTGCCAGCAGCGATGGGATTGGCCTTAGCAATCAGCCCCAGCATTTT. Amino acid sequence: CASSDGIGLSNQPQHF.

The chain employs TRBV5-4 and TRBJ2-5; the match to TRBD2 covers 10 bases. Germline V CDR1 and CDR2: SGHNT, YYREEE (reference sequence). The CDR3 spans 15 residues. V dropped 3 bases and J dropped 4; count of bases not matched to a gene: 6. The CDR3 nucleotides are TGTGCCAGCAGCTCGGGACTAGCGTTAGGAGAGACCCAGTACTTC. Translated: CASSSGLALGETQYF.

The gene calls are TRBV5-6 and TRBJ2-1; D ambiguous. V gave up 4 bases and J gave up 3 bases, with 8 bases separating them. This CDR3 contains 13 residues. The germline CDR1 and CDR2 sequences are SGHDT and YYEEEE. CDR3 sequence: CASSVFFYNEQFF. The CDR3 nucleotides are TGTGCCAGCAGCGTCTTTTTCTACAATGAGCAGTTCTTC.

The chain joins TRBV5-4 to TRBJ1-1, with a weak D call TRBD1 (5 bases). The CDR3 spans 14 residues. Per germline, CDR1 SGHNT and CDR2 YYREEE (reference sequence). V was clipped by 4 bases and J by 0 bases, with 10 bases between them. CDR3 amino acids: CASSNQGLNTEAFF. The DNA for the CDR3 is TGTGCCAGCAGCAACCAGGGCCTGAACACTGAAGCTTTCTTT. Together with reference TRBV5-4 and TRBJ1-1, the CDR3 gives the full variable domain: ETGVTQSPTHLIKTRGQQVTLRCSSQSGHNTVSWYQQALGQGPQFIFQYYREEENGRGNFPPRFSGLQFPNYSSELNVNALELDDSALYLCASSNQGLNTEAFFGQGTRLTVV.

The chain employs TRBV6-6 and TRBJ1-5, with 10 bases identical to TRBD1. The V gene's germline CDR1 is MNHNY and CDR2 SVGAGI (reference sequence). CDR3 length equals 15 residues. The V gene end was trimmed by 6 bases and the J gene end by 4 bases; junction bases not matched to a gene: 6. The chain's CDR3 is CASRDRGPTNQPQHF. The CDR3 nucleotides read TGTGCCAGCAGAGACAGGGGGCCTACTAATCAGCCCCAGCATTTT.